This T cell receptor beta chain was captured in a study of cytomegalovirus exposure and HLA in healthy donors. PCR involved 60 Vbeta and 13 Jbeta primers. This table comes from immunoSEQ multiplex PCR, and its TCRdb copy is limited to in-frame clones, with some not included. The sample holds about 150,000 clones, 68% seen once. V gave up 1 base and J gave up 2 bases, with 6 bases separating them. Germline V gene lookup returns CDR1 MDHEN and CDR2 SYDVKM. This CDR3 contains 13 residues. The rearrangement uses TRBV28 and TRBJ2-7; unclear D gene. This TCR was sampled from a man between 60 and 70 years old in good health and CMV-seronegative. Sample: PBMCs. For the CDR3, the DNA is TGTGCCAGCAGTTTATCCTTCCCCTACGAGCAGTACTTC. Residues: CASSLSFPYEQYF.